One and the same sample provided the 16 T cell receptor beta chains below, sequenced in a study of blood T cells in healthy people across ages. Using a J-beta primer mix together with a sample-barcoded 5' primer, a second PCR was run for roughly 7 to 11 cycles. TCRdb re-analysed the 5' RACE reads in MiXCR, keeping a single row per CDR3 protein. Among over a million distinct CDR3 sequences listed, 45% were seen once. The specimen was blood. The receptor source for this set is a woman aged 55-69 years in good health.

This clonotype has just a few counts. The chain links TRBV28 to TRBJ2-7; D possibly corresponds to TRBD1 (5 bases). The germline CDR1 and CDR2 sequences are MDHEN and SYDVKM. This CDR3 has 14 amino acids. Trimming removed 6 bases at V and 1 base at J, with 13 bases between. The CDR3 coding sequence is TGTGCCAGCAGGGTCACAGGTTTATCCTACGAGCAGTACTTC. Translating gives CASRVTGLSYEQYF.

This clonotype was seen a handful of times. This chain uses TRBV5-1 with TRBJ1-2, with a tentative D call TRBD1 (6 bases). The V end lost 0 bases, the J end lost 2 bases, and 11 bases lay between the germline ends. CDR3 length: 15 amino acids. Germline V gives CDR1 SGHRS, CDR2 YFSETQ. Written as DNA, the CDR3 is TGCGCCAGCAGCTTGGTTCTAGGACAGAACTATGGCTACACCTTC. Translation: CASSLVLGQNYGYTF.

The sample holds a few counts of this clonotype. The chain has TRBV18 and TRBJ1-2; the match to TRBD1 covers 10 bases. J gave up 5 bases and V 2 bases, and 5 bases lay outside the gene matches. CDR3 length: 15 residues. Germline-derived CDR1 and CDR2 are KGHSH and LQKENI. CDR3 protein: CASSPRDRGVYGYTF. The CDR3 DNA is TGTGCCAGCTCACCAAGGGACAGGGGTGTGTATGGCTACACCTTC.

Worth noting for this clonotype: The junction and the germline gene differ at one end; a read error may be behind it. The chain joins TRBV20-1 to TRBJ2-5; perhaps TRBD2 as D (6 bases). Germline V gives CDR1 DFQATT, CDR2 SNEGSKA (reference sequence). This CDR3 comprises 14 residues. For the CDR3, the DNA is TGCAGTGCAAGAGGGAGGACGCACTTCAATGAGCAGTACTTC. This gives the protein CSARGRTHFNEQYF.

The chain joins TRBV27 to TRBJ2-5, with 10 nucleotides matching TRBD2. The CDR3 length is 16 residues. Germline CDR1 is MNHEY and CDR2 is SMNVEV (reference sequence). The V and J ends lost 5 bases and 0 bases, in that order; junction bases with no gene match: 6. The CDR3 spells CASSPLAGTYQETQYF. Here the CDR3 DNA reads TGTGCCAGCAGTCCACTAGCGGGAACGTACCAAGAGACCCAGTACTTC.

V gene TRBV4-2 combines with J gene TRBJ1-1, with D tentatively TRBD1 (5 bases). The V end was cut by 3 bases, the J end by 1 base, with 9 bases between. The CDR3 has 14 amino acids. CDR1 and CDR2 from the germline V gene are LGHNA and YNFKEQ. CDR3 sequence: CASSQRGTNTEAFF. The CDR3 nucleotides are TGTGCCAGCAGCCAGAGGGGCACGAACACTGAAGCTTTCTTT.

This chain links TRBV29-1 with TRBJ1-2, with a weak D call TRBD1 (5 bases). Germline V gene sequence: CDR1 SQVTM, CDR2 ANQGSEA. Between the trimmed V and J ends, which lost 6 bases and 7 bases, there was a span of 18 bases. The length of the CDR3 is 13 residues. This CDR3 is CSVGPLGRIGYTF. DNA of the CDR3: TGCAGCGTGGGACCCCTGGGGCGGATTGGCTACACCTTC.

The gene calls are TRBV18 and TRBJ1-5, with 8 positions matching TRBD1. Germline V gene sequence: CDR1 KGHSH, CDR2 LQKENI. Trimming removed 6 bases from V and 3 bases from J; junction bases left unmatched: 16. The CDR3 loop spans 18 amino acids. The CDR3, as DNA: TGTGCCAGCTCCCCCATTGGTCTGGACAGGGCTTTCAATCAGCCCCAGCATTTT. Protein product: CASSPIGLDRAFNQPQHF.

J is TRBJ2-2 and V is TRBV5-5; no definite D call. Germline values: CDR1 SGHKS, CDR2 YYEKEE (reference sequence). Trimming left V 2 bases short and J 0 bases short, with 11 bases between. This CDR3 is 16 amino acids long. The CDR3 nucleotides read TGTGCCAGCAGCTTAGTTAAGGCCTCGAACACCGGGGAGCTGTTTTTT. It is translated as CASSLVKASNTGELFF. The full variable domain, completed using reference TRBV5-5 and TRBJ2-2, is DAGVTQSPTHLIKTRGQQVTLRCSPISGHKSVSWYQQVLGQGPQFIFQYYEKEERGRGNFPDRFSARQFPNYSSELNVNALLLGDSALYLCASSLVKASNTGELFFGEGSRLTVL.

The chain is built from TRBV7-2 and TRBJ2-7; a weak D match, TRBD2 (5 bases). Germline V gene data show CDR1 as SGHTA and CDR2 as FQGNSA. There are 13 residues in the CDR3. Trimming stripped 3 bases from V and 3 bases from J, with 9 bases between. The CDR3 protein is CASSFGLHYEQYF. CDR3 sequence (DNA): TGTGCCAGCAGCTTTGGACTTCACTACGAGCAGTACTTC.

This clonotype is a singleton in its sample. The J gene is TRBJ2-5, the V gene TRBV10-3; 7 nucleotides match TRBD1. This CDR3 contains 14 residues. From germline, CDR1 is ENHRY and CDR2 SYGVKD. Trimming cost V 4 bases and J 11 bases; bases outside gene matches: 13. Here the CDR3 reads CAISAGQQSQEQYF. CDR3 sequence (DNA): TGTGCCATCAGTGCGGGACAGCAGTCTCAGGAGCAGTACTTC.

The chain joins TRBV7-9 to TRBJ1-1; D uncertain. The CDR3 is made up of 12 amino acids. Trimming shortened V by 7 bases and J by 4 bases, and 10 bases separated the two germline ends. Germline CDR1 reads SEHNR; CDR2 reads FQNEAQ (reference sequence). Written as DNA, the CDR3 is TGTGCCAGCACCTGGGGTAGCACTGAAGCTTTCTTT. This translates into CASTWGSTEAFF.

The V call is TRBV4-1, the J call TRBJ2-7; 8 bases align to TRBD2. CDR3 length: 14 residues. The germline CDR1 and CDR2 sequences are MGHRA and YSYEKL. V dropped 4 bases and J dropped 5; count of bases not matched to a gene: 7. In DNA, the CDR3 is TGCGCCAGCAGCCTTAGGCCGGGGGGGGACGAGCAGTACTTC. Its translation is CASSLRPGGDEQYF.

This clonotype has only one observation. The J gene is TRBJ2-5, the V gene TRBV2, with D tentatively TRBD2 (6 bases). With the DNA end fitting TRBJ2-7 better, the J assignment may be wrong. The CDR3 has 15 amino acids. Germline values: CDR1 SNHLY, CDR2 FYNNEI. This CDR3 is CASSTAGLGGHEQYF. Written as DNA, the CDR3 is TGTGCCAGCAGTACCGCGGGACTCGGCGGCCACGAGCAGTACTTC.

The DNA for the CDR3 is TGTGCCACCAAACCGTCGGGAGCGCATGAGCAGTTCTTC. It translates to CATKPSGAHEQFF. The V and J genes are TRBV10-3 and TRBJ2-1; TRBD2 might be the D (6 bases). Germline lookup yields CDR1 ENHRY and CDR2 SYGVKD. Trimming removed 10 bases from V and 8 bases from J, with 18 bases in between. The CDR3 is 13 residues long.

This clonotype was detected only a few times. The chain employs TRBV6-1 and TRBJ2-1; D is uncertain. The CDR3 is made up of 14 amino acids. Per the germline V gene, CDR1 is MNHNS and CDR2 is SASEGT. V lost 2 bases, J lost 6 bases, and 11 bases lay in between. The CDR3 sequence: CASSESGRGNEQFF. CDR3 nucleotides: TGTGCCAGCAGTGAATCGGGCAGAGGCAATGAGCAGTTCTTC.